A selection of T cell receptor beta chains follows, all from one sample in a study of T-cell reconstitution after alpha-beta-depleted transplantation in children. TCRdb re-derived calls from the PCR reads in MiXCR, one entry per CDR3 protein. The table records a few hundred thousand distinct CDR3 sequences, under 20% of them present only once. Sequenced here: PBMCs, mostly from graft donor cells, sampled 360 days after TCRalphabeta/CD19-depleted stem cell transplant. The receptors derive from a boy under two years old who had a stem cell transplant for Wiskott-Aldrich syndrome, so the T cells may come from the graft donor. Each CDR3 is given with its conserved first and last residue.

V gene	CDR3 protein
TRBV5-1	CASSLVGGDIYEQYF
TRBV18	CASSRPSLGYEQYF
TRBV10-3	CAISEMGGRGNTIYF
TRBV11-3	CASSLGDGSDTQYF
TRBV12-3/TRBV12-4	CASSPRVEQYF
TRBV7-9	CASSLRGGSTGELFF
TRBV5-6	CASSLHTDTQYF
TRBV10-2	CASSESSRGQYEQYF
TRBV7-8	CASSSTRPRTYRLGEQFF
TRBV12-3/TRBV12-4	CASSYDRGYTGELFF
TRBV6-5	CASSYSSREAGRNTIYF
TRBV10-3	CAISVPTGVGETQYF
TRBV5-6	CASSSSLPGYSPQYF
TRBV7-9	CASSLAPRRRDEQFF
TRBV28	CASSLFERGSTQYF
TRBV2	CASRAGTGGYNEQFF
TRBV24-1	CATSDSVGQGASYGYTF
TRBV5-1	CASSLDRVPDTQYF
TRBV6-1	CASKAVSNQPQHF
TRBV7-7	CASSPRVGRGGNEQFF
TRBV19	CASSMQGTGGYEQYF
TRBV6-5	CASSRQGATETQYF
TRBV12-3/TRBV12-4	CASSPLLAGPGELFF
TRBV7-2	CASSLIGRVIYEQYF
TRBV3-1	CASSQVRDRLIRGANVLTF
TRBV18	CASSPPGQDNEKLFF
TRBV5-1	CASSPQGPYNEQFF
TRBV7-9	CASSLASVETQYF
TRBV6-6	CASTMDSSYEQYF
TRBV5-1	CASSLGFRAETQYF
TRBV29-1	CSVDQAGAFF
TRBV4-1	CASSQENPGGGYEQYF
TRBV4-1	CASSQALAGGARDTQYF
TRBV10-3	CAISWQTYNEQFF
TRBV18	CASSLRTSGYTDTQYF
TRBV12-3/TRBV12-4	CASSLEGADQPQHF
TRBV10-3	CAIRRRDGYTF
TRBV13	CASSWTSGGVYYNEQFF
TRBV12-3/TRBV12-4	CASHRGRVTEAFF
TRBV20-1	CSASYRGGHTEAFF
TRBV5-1	CASSFQRLASTGTDTQYF
TRBV28	CASSWVYGYTF
TRBV7-6	CASSSSPSYNEQFF
TRBV5-1	CASSLVVSTRGTGTDNEQFF
TRBV20-1	CSAMFGGVSYEQYF
TRBV7-7	CASSLGTSGSYNEQFF
TRBV5-5	CASSLALGAPYTF
TRBV7-2	CASSLRTGSSYEQYF
TRBV15	CATSRAWGNEKLFF
TRBV3-1	CASSQRTSGSYNEQFF
TRBV12-3/TRBV12-4	CASSSRGLEPQHF
TRBV4-1	CASSHSGTGGIMNTEAFF
TRBV7-2	CASSFAPLTVSYEQYF
TRBV5-1	CASSHGTSTDTQYF
TRBV4-3	CASSQEPQREGGYEQYF